What follows describes a single T cell receptor beta chain. In its sample, this clonotype comes out as medium-sized (0.01 to 0.1%). Its specific antigen is unknown. No per-base quality is available; no much larger clone lies one base away. Rearranged TRB sequences spanning V, D and J segments were amplified by multiplex touch-down PCR using a mixed TRB-A/B primer pool. Illumina adapters and sample indices were added to the amplicons in two consecutive PCR reactions performed with Phusion HS II polymerase. Amplicons were gel-purified with the NucleoSpin Gel and PCR Clean-up kit, then checked with Qubit and an Agilent 2100 Bioanalyzer. Sequencing of libraries was carried out on an Illumina MiSeq in 600-cycle, single-indexed, paired-end runs. Concerning the study's data processing: MiXCR versions 2.12 and 3.0.5 were used to process TRB sequences. A clone was defined as each unique CDR3 nucleotide sequence, and only productive sequences supported by at least two reads were kept. The repertoire metrics were Shannon diversity, evenness, clonality (defined as one minus evenness), and alpha-parameterized diversity profiles covering alpha 0 to 5. The IGoR algorithm was used to compute generation probabilities of clones in paired pre- and post-chemotherapy samples. TCRdb reprocessing: public reads trimmed at Q25 with fastp, clones called with MiXCR, in-frame beta chains kept. Entries that share a CDR3 protein sequence are merged under the most common genes and DNA. The V and J calls and clone size come from TCRdb's table, not from the authors' own analysis. Recorded for this sample are some 6,700 distinct CDR3 sequences; roughly 35% of them occurred a single time. The top ten clones comprise 35% to 50% of the sample.

The CDR3 runs 15 amino acids, cysteine and phenylalanine included. Here the CDR3 DNA is all that survives: 45 bases in frame from base 1. Trimming removed 1 base from V and 3 bases from J, leaving 11 bases between the germline ends. CDR1 and CDR2, looked up from the germline V gene (reference sequence), are LNHNV and YYDKDF. The record originates from a study of T cell repertoires in aging, cancer and after chemotherapy (dated by TCRdb to about 2019). The study in broad terms: Donors spanned six age groups from 30 or younger to 70 or older, with at least three individuals per group. The cohort comprised over 200 cancer patients, 94 with hematological and fewer than 140 with solid cancers, plus 95 healthy donors as a reference group. The full dataset contained some 8.7 million TCR reads. Peripheral blood TCR beta repertoires from healthy donors and cancer patients were profiled to examine immunoaging and T cell reconstitution after chemotherapy. Healthy donor control TCR repertoires were recorded over several months to years and showed clear clonal overlap across re-sampling. Overall study results and their limits: An increase in median generation probability over the chemotherapy interval was observed in both cancer cohorts, suggesting that the repertoire was reconstituted through rebound thymic output. According to the authors, the repertoire data do not permit conclusions about immunological memory after chemotherapy. Declining TCR diversity with age in healthy donors was mainly explained by loss of richness; in cancer patients, loss of evenness also contributed. Compared with age-matched healthy donors, untreated patients with either hematological or solid cancers had significantly lower TCR diversity in the blood along with higher clonality.

TCR beta rearrangements were amplified from genomic DNA extracted from peripheral blood rather than from sorted cells or RNA. The sequencing sample was made of blood. The V and J segments used are TRBV15 and TRBJ2-3; a confident D gene designation cannot be given. The sequence was collected from a human donor in good health. The CDR3 amino acid sequence is: CATSRVGQVTDTQYF. The DNA reads TGTGCCACCAGCAGAGTCGGGCAGGTTACAGATACGCAGTATTTT.